These 22 T cell receptor beta chains originate from one sample sequenced in a study of STAT3 mutations in large granular lymphocyte leukemia. Clones were sequenced by immunoSEQ multiplex PCR, and TCRdb holds only the in-frame ones, with some missing. The sample consists of approximately 11,000 clones, approximately 85% of them appearing once. Findings and limits, study-wide: Every T-LGLL patient had at least one immunodominant TCRbeta clonotype.

Which antigens these TCRs recognize remains unknown. The sample comprised peripheral blood mononuclear cells. All receptors derive from a man older than 75 with T-cell large granular lymphocyte leukemia. Some clones in this sample may be carry-over from other donors' samples.

The chain is built from TRBV7-8 and TRBJ2-7, with 7 bases lining up with TRBD1. V lost 2 bases to trimming and J lost 4 bases; unmatched junction nucleotides: 2. Germline V CDR1 and CDR2: SGHVS, FQNEAQ. The CDR3 sequence is 13 residues long. CDR3 nucleotide sequence: TGTGCCAGCAGCTTACTGACAGGGTACGAGCAGTACTTC. Translation: CASSLLTGYEQYF.

The CDR3 coding sequence is TGTGCCAGCAGATCAACAGCGGGGATGGATACAGATACGCAGTATTTT. Translated: CASRSTAGMDTDTQYF. This sequence joins TRBV6-6 and TRBJ2-3; 7 bases match TRBD2. Germline CDR1 is MNHNY and CDR2 is SVGAGI (reference sequence). V lost 6 bases to trimming and J lost 3 bases; unmatched junction nucleotides: 12. The length of the CDR3 is 16 residues.

The rearrangement links TRBV18 to TRBJ2-5; no clear D. The ends were cut back, 3 bases at V and 4 bases at J, with 9 bases in the middle. CDR1 and CDR2 from the germline V gene are KGHSH and LQKENI. The CDR3 is made up of 13 amino acids. CDR3 sequence: CASSPTSGETQYF. The CDR3 DNA sequence: TGTGCCAGCTCACCGACGTCGGGAGAGACCCAGTACTTC.

The chain joins TRBV2 to TRBJ1-2, with 7 bases matching TRBD1. With V trimmed by 2 bases and J by 4 bases, 4 bases remained unmatched. The CDR3 is made up of 14 amino acids. CDR1 is SNHLY and CDR2 is FYNNEI in the germline V gene. This chain's CDR3 is CASSENAGGYGYTF. CDR3 sequence (DNA): TGTGCCAGCAGTGAAAACGCAGGGGGCTATGGCTACACCTTC.

Notes on this clone: One end of the junction varies from germline; a read error may be responsible. The chain carries TRBV7-7 and TRBJ2-2; D remains ambiguous. This CDR3 has 14 amino acids. Germline values: CDR1 SSHAT, CDR2 FNYEAQ (reference sequence). CDR3 in amino acids: CASSLVSGGGELFF. DNA for the CDR3: TGTGCTAGCAGCTTAGTTTCAGGCGGCGGGGAGCTGTTTTTT.

V usage is TRBV29-1 and J usage is TRBJ1-2, with TRBD1 matching 8 bases. This CDR3 is built from 11 residues. CDR1 is SQVTM and CDR2 is ANQGSEA in the germline V gene. V dropped 7 bases and J dropped 6; count of bases not matched to a gene: 4. As DNA, the CDR3 is TGCAGCGGTGGGACAGGCGATGGCTACACCTTC. Amino acid sequence: CSGGTGDGYTF.

The chain combines TRBV27 with TRBJ2-1; TRBD2 agrees at 9 bases. Germline assignment: CDR1 MNHEY and CDR2 SMNVEV (reference sequence). The CDR3 sequence is 14 residues long. Trimming took 6 bases from V and 7 from J; bases not matched to a gene: 7. The CDR3 region has the DNA TGTGCCAGCAGACCAGGGACTAGCAGAAATGAGCAGTTCTTC. It encodes CASRPGTSRNEQFF.

The CDR3, as DNA: TGCGCCAGCCAGGGACAGGGGAATGAAAAACTGTTTTTT. Its protein product is CASQGQGNEKLFF. The chain combines TRBV5-1 with TRBJ1-4; 10 bases agree with TRBD1. V lost 7 bases, J lost 5 bases, and 2 bases stayed unmatched. CDR1 is SGHRS, CDR2 YFSETQ, per germline. This CDR3 has 13 amino acids.

V usage is TRBV15 and J usage is TRBJ1-5; D gene uncertain. V lost 0 bases, J lost 2 bases, and 14 bases lay in between. The V gene's germline CDR1 is LNHNV and CDR2 YYDKDF (reference sequence). The CDR3 runs to 17 residues. The CDR3 nucleotides read TGTGCCACCAGCAGAGATCGATGGGGTATGGGCAATCAGCCCCAGCATTTT. This sequence encodes CATSRDRWGMGNQPQHF.

The chain carries TRBV4-2 and TRBJ1-2; TRBD1 is a possible D gene (6 bases). Germline V gene sequence: CDR1 LGHNA, CDR2 YNFKEQ. Trimming pared 0 bases from V and 5 bases from J, leaving 13 bases between. The CDR3 contains 15 residues. As DNA, the CDR3 is TGTGCCAGCAGCCAAGATCTGACAGGTTATTATGGCTACACCTTC. Translation: CASSQDLTGYYGYTF.

The chain joins TRBV10-3 to TRBJ2-2; 10 bases line up with TRBD2. The V gene end was trimmed by 7 bases and the J gene end by 3 bases; junction bases not matched to a gene: 5. This CDR3 is built from 15 residues. Germline values: CDR1 ENHRY, CDR2 SYGVKD. The CDR3 DNA sequence: TGTGCCATCAACCGAGGACTAGCGGACACCGGGGAGCTGTTTTTT. Its translation: CAINRGLADTGELFF.

By share of the sample, this clone is medium-sized. V is TRBV6-5 and J is TRBJ1-4; D is unclear. CDR3 length: 13 amino acids. Trimming shortened V by 1 base and J by 12 bases, and 12 bases separated the two germline ends. The germline CDR1 and CDR2 sequences are MNHEY and SVGAGI. CDR3 sequence: CASSYWAGWQLFF. In DNA form, the CDR3 reads TGTGCCAGCAGTTACTGGGCGGGGTGGCAACTGTTTTTT.

V is TRBV7-9 and J is TRBJ1-5; 7 bases line up with TRBD1. The CDR3 is made up of 15 amino acids. CDR1 and CDR2 from the germline V gene are SEHNR and FQNEAQ (reference sequence). V lost 4 bases and J lost 1; bases outside the gene matches: 4. In DNA form, the CDR3 reads TGTGCCAGCAGCTCCCAGGGGGGCAGCAATCAGCCCCAGCATTTT. Amino acid sequence: CASSSQGGSNQPQHF. The full variable domain, with the rest looked up from reference TRBV7-9 and TRBJ1-5, is DTGVSQNPRHKITKRGQNVTFRCDPISEHNRLYWYRQTLGQGPEFLTYFQNEAQLEKSRLLSDRFSAERPKGSFSTLEIQRTEQGDSAMYLCASSSQGGSNQPQHFGDGTRLSIL.

The genes are TRBV4-3 and TRBJ1-2; 9 nucleotides line up with TRBD1. V was clipped by 0 bases and J by 7 bases; unmatched bases: 9. Per germline, CDR1 LGHNA and CDR2 YSLEER. The CDR3 is 16 amino acids. The CDR3 nucleotides are TGCGCCAGCAGCCAAGAAGTGGGGGACAGGGCGGGTGGCTACACCTTC. This codes for CASSQEVGDRAGGYTF.

The chain joins TRBV19 to TRBJ2-7; no firm D call. V lost 5 bases to trimming and J lost 1 base, with 12 bases between them. The CDR3 has 14 amino acids. The germline V gene has CDR1 LNHDA and CDR2 SQIVND (reference sequence). CDR3 DNA sequence: TGTGCCAGTAGTCCTTCTGAGAATTCCTACGAGCAGTACTTC. Protein: CASSPSENSYEQYF. The entire variable domain, with the rest obtained from reference TRBV19 and TRBJ2-7, is as follows: DGGITQSPKYLFRKEGQNVTLSCEQNLNHDAMYWYRQDPGQGLRLIYYSQIVNDFQKGDIAEGYSVSREKKESFPLTVTSAQKNPTAFYLCASSPSENSYEQYFGPGTRLTVT.

This chain links TRBV9 with TRBJ1-4, with a weak D call TRBD1 (5 bases). CDR1 SGDLS and CDR2 YYNGEE come from the germline V gene. CDR3 length: 16 residues. Trimming removed 1 base at V and 8 bases at J, with 18 bases between. The CDR3 is CASSVSWGPGGEKLFF. In DNA form, the CDR3 reads TGTGCCAGCAGCGTATCGTGGGGACCCGGCGGAGAAAAACTGTTTTTT.

This clone was observed once. The chain combines TRBV28 with TRBJ2-7; D possibly uses TRBD1 or TRBD2 (5 bases each). This CDR3 region has 15 residues. Germline assignment: CDR1 MDHEN and CDR2 SYDVKM. The V gene lost 4 bases and the J gene lost 0 bases, with 13 bases spanning the gap. The CDR3 DNA reads as TGTGCCAGCAGTTCCCCGGGACGGCTCTCCTACGAGCAGTACTTC. It is translated as CASSSPGRLSYEQYF.

V is TRBV29-1 and J is TRBJ2-7, with 10 bases fitting TRBD1. Germline V gives CDR1 SQVTM, CDR2 ANQGSEA. This CDR3 contains 12 residues. With 7 bases clipped from V and 7 bases from J, the junction kept 7 bases outside the gene matches. CDR3 nucleotide sequence: TGCAGCGGCGGACAGGGGGGGGCTGAGCAGTACTTC. It encodes CSGGQGGAEQYF.

This clone was detected a few times. This chain connects TRBV5-1 to TRBJ1-2; no reliable D call. V was pared by 2 bases and J by 5 bases, with 4 bases between. Looked up from germline, CDR1 is SGHRS and CDR2 is YFSETQ. CDR3 size: 11 residues. DNA of the CDR3: TGCGCCAGCAGCTTACGGTATGGCTACACCTTC. Amino acids: CASSLRYGYTF.

This clone appeared a single time. The J gene is TRBJ1-6, the V gene TRBV28, with D possibly being TRBD1 (6 bases). The germline CDR1 and CDR2 sequences are MDHEN and SYDVKM. This CDR3 spans 15 amino acids. Trimming cost V 3 bases and J 5 bases, with 11 bases left between them. CDR3 region: CASSLWGHDNSPLHF. The CDR3 bases are TGTGCCAGCAGTTTGTGGGGACACGATAATTCACCCCTCCACTTT. Full variable domain (missing parts from reference TRBV28 and TRBJ1-6): DVKVTQSSRYLVKRTGEKVFLECVQDMDHENMFWYRQDPGLGLRLIYFSYDVKMKEKGDIPEGYSVSREKKERFSLILESASTNQTSMYLCASSLWGHDNSPLHFGNGTRLTVT.

V is TRBV4-2 and J is TRBJ2-2; perhaps D is TRBD1 or TRBD2 (5 bases each). The germline CDR1 and CDR2 sequences are LGHNA and YNFKEQ. This CDR3 has 15 residues. Trimming cost V 1 base and J 5 bases, with 11 bases left between them. CDR3 sequence: CASSQGGWGTGELFF. For the CDR3, the DNA is TGTGCCAGCAGCCAAGGGGGGTGGGGAACCGGGGAGCTGTTTTTT.

The chain is built from TRBV18 and TRBJ2-3, with 7 bases matching TRBD2. Unmatched junction bases numbered 9, after V lost 3 bases and J lost 6 bases. CDR3 length: 15 amino acids. Germline CDR1 and CDR2: KGHSH and LQKENI. This chain's CDR3 is CASSPNSGPGDTQYF. CDR3 nucleotides: TGTGCCAGCTCACCGAATAGCGGGCCCGGGGATACGCAGTATTTT. Full variable domain (rest looked up from reference TRBV18 and TRBJ2-3): NAGVMQNPRHLVRRRGQEARLRCSPMKGHSHVYWYRQLPEEGLKFMVYLQKENIIDESGMPKERFSAEFPKEGPSILRIQQVVRGDSAAYFCASSPNSGPGDTQYFGPGTRLTVL.